This T cell receptor beta chain was recovered during a study of T cell responses to AZD1222 COVID-19 vaccine (dated by TCRdb to the early 2020s). Study-wide context: Because spike-specific TCR depth and breadth did not differ between the two schedules, AZD1222 recipients who got a second dose at roughly 4 weeks were pooled with those who got a second dose at roughly 12 weeks. TCR sequencing covered over 230 trial participants: around 210 given two doses of AZD1222 and 26 given two doses of MenACWY control vaccine. Enrollment into the trials was organized by age into subgroups of 18-55, 56-69 and 70-plus years, and those subgroups contained approximately 150, 30 and 60 TCR-sequenced participants, respectively. Findings and caveats that apply to the study as a whole: Only a handful of AZD1222 recipients were SARS-CoV-2 seropositive at baseline, limiting conclusions about previously exposed vaccinees. Most participants were white British and females outnumbered males, and the authors suggested that clonal diversity may have been underestimated. Because no samples from the day 14 peak response were available, repertoires could be characterized only after the peak T cell response. The vaccine-associated CD4 TCRs covered the entire spike protein, and the dominant responses fell in regions 160-218 and 743-854. Reportedly, close to half of the unique spike-specific TCRs recognized epitopes lying outside the regions that are mutated in the B.1.351 and B.1.1.7 variants. In the small 56-69-year group, the increase in depth fell short of significance, most likely because of low power. Spike-specific TCR breadth and depth rose significantly after two AZD1222 doses compared with day 0 and with MenACWY recipients.

CDR1 is given as LNHDA and CDR2 as SQIVND, both from the germline V gene (reference sequence). V is reduced by 3 bases and J by 8 bases, leaving a spacing of 7 bases between them. From the cysteine through the phenylalanine, the CDR3 covers 11 amino acids. Only the CDR3 DNA stays, 33 bases, in frame from base 1. The CDR3 regions of human TCRbeta chains were analyzed by immunosequencing. Regarding the original processing steps: Repertoire TCRs were matched against a reference library of SARS-CoV-2-specific TCRs generated with the MIRA antigen-specificity platform. Breadth meant the fraction of unique TCRs that were SARS-CoV-2-associated, whereas depth meant the fraction of total T cells that were SARS-CoV-2-associated. Each spike-specific TCR was assigned to its reactive spike region and to a CD4 or CD8 class using the MIRA data. Log10-transformed breadth and depth values were compared by one-way ANOVA with Sidak's multiple comparisons tests. TCRdb mirrors the immuneACCESS table, restricted to in-frame sequences. Some clones are absent from its copies; in checked studies, under half trace to an unresolved V gene, and the reason for the others is unknown. The V and J calls and the clone size are those of that table, but D and trimming were determined from the DNA. This sample holds 150,000 to 200,000 clones; 85% to 95% were observed only once. Of the sample, about 1.2% is held by the ten largest clones.

Regarding this clone: Its antigen is not yet known. One base away there is no much larger clone; base qualities are not given.

The time point label for this specimen denotes: baseline before first vaccination. Vaccinee samples came from UK trials COV001 and COV002, including a single-blind randomized controlled phase 2/3 trial of AZD1222 (ChAdOx1 nCoV-19) in healthy adults. Trial participant PBMC samples were collected at day 0 and day 28 after the second dose for TCRbeta chain sequencing. This receptor chain uses TRBV19 and TRBJ1-2, with no confidently assigned D gene. This TCR derives from an adult in good health. The material was peripheral blood, obtained on day 0 of AZD1222 vaccination. The nucleotide sequence is TGTGCCAGTAGTATGTTCGGCGGCTACACCTTC. It translates as CASSMFGGYTF. With the portions outside the CDR3 filled from the reference TRBV19 and TRBJ1-2 genes, the complete variable region becomes DGGITQSPKYLFRKEGQNVTLSCEQNLNHDAMYWYRQDPGQGLRLIYYSQIVNDFQKGDIAEGYSVSREKKESFPLTVTSAQKNPTAFYLCASSMFGGYTFGSGTRLTVV.